This T cell receptor (beta chain) was recorded in a study of control samples from healthy donors and cancer patients (TCRdb year 2020). About this clone: Its antigen remains undetermined. One end of the junction is discordant with germline, which a read error may explain.

The library relied on the immunoSEQ multiplex PCR assay. Not all clones reach the TCRdb copy of this immuneACCESS table, which keeps in-frame sequences only. Checked studies attribute under half of the gap to unresolved V genes and leave the rest unexplained. The sample includes some 100,000 clones, with around 89% observed a single time. The ten biggest clones cover less than 8.5% of the sample. CDR1 and CDR2 (SGHTS, YDEGEE) derive from the germline V gene. From the cysteine up to the phenylalanine, the CDR3 has a length of 15 residues. Only CDR3 DNA remains: 45 bases, in frame from the first base. Rearrangement joined TRBV5-8 to TRBJ2-5; a tentative D call is TRBD2 (5 bases match). Sequencing used blood. The clonotype was recovered from a man aged 25-45 years in good health. The CDR3 protein is CASSLDLPRGKTQYF. The sequenced DNA is TGTGCCAGCAGTTTGGACTTGCCGCGTGGGAAGACCCAGTACTTC.